These 30 T cell receptor beta chains originate from one sample sequenced in a study of response to subunit inactivated influenza vaccine. TCRdb re-analysed the RT-PCR reads in MiXCR, keeping a single row per CDR3 protein. The sample lists 500,000 to 600,000 distinct CDR3 sequences, 10% to 15% occurring once. The sequencing used PBMCs from blood, collected about 6 weeks after vaccination. The receptors here all came from a man aged 45 to 65 who received an inactivated influenza vaccine.

This clonotype was detected a few times. The chain recombines TRBV20-1 with TRBJ2-3; D is tentatively TRBD1 or TRBD2 (7 bases each). Germline V lookup: CDR1 DFQATT, CDR2 SNEGSKA (reference sequence). The CDR3 totals 18 residues. The V and J ends lost 7 bases and 0 bases respectively, with 26 bases between them. CDR3 loop: CSVRAIKLQGGSTDTQYF. The CDR3 DNA sequence: TGCAGTGTTCGCGCCATAAAACTGCAGGGGGGGAGCACAGATACGCAGTATTTT.

J is TRBJ2-5 and V is TRBV9; D is ambiguous. The CDR3 covers 15 residues. Per the germline V gene, CDR1 is SGDLS and CDR2 is YYNGEE. V gave up 0 bases and J gave up 1 base, with 10 bases separating them. CDR3 in amino acids: CASSVAPRSQETQYF. CDR3 in DNA: TGTGCCAGCAGCGTAGCACCGAGAAGCCAAGAGACCCAGTACTTC.

V usage is TRBV11-2 and J usage is TRBJ2-2; a weak D match, TRBD1 (5 bases). Per the germline V gene, CDR1 is SGHAT and CDR2 is FQNNGV. With 5 bases removed from V and 4 bases from J, the gap between germline ends came to 26 bases. The CDR3 is 19 residues long. In DNA, the CDR3 is TGTGCCAGCAGCCCACGCCCGCTGGGGCCACTTTTGGGCACCGGGGAGCTGTTTTTT. Translating gives CASSPRPLGPLLGTGELFF.

The sample holds a few counts of this clonotype. This chain joins TRBV6-1 and TRBJ2-1; TRBD1 agrees at 9 bases. The ends lost 6 bases at V and 1 base at J; junction bases unmatched: 4. The CDR3 spans 15 residues. The germline gives CDR1 MNHNS, CDR2 SASEGT. CDR3 nucleotides: TGTGCCAGCAGGGTACAGGGGGCATCCTACAATGAGCAGTTCTTC. It is translated as CASRVQGASYNEQFF.

The chain links TRBV20-1 to TRBJ2-6; D gene unclear. V was cut by 3 bases and J by 0 bases, with 6 bases left in between. CDR1 is DFQATT, CDR2 SNEGSKA, per germline (reference sequence). This CDR3 spans 14 amino acids. CDR3 coding DNA: TGCAGTGCTAGGTTCCCCTCTGGGGCCAACGTCCTGACTTTC. It translates to CSARFPSGANVLTF.

This clonotype has a count of ten or more. The V and J genes are TRBV7-9 and TRBJ2-1; TRBD2 aligns across 8 bases. The CDR3 loop spans 16 amino acids. CDR1 and CDR2 (germline): SEHNR, FQNEAQ (reference sequence). The ends lost 5 bases at V and 6 bases at J; junction bases unmatched: 12. The CDR3 is CASSPPSAGGGNEQFF. In DNA form, the CDR3 reads TGTGCCAGCAGCCCGCCGTCCGCGGGAGGTGGCAATGAGCAGTTCTTC.

This clonotype showed up just a few times. The V call is TRBV12-3 or TRBV12-4, the J call TRBJ2-2; no reliable D call. With 1 base removed from V and 8 bases from J, the gap between germline ends came to 8 bases. There are 13 residues in the CDR3. CDR3 nucleotide sequence: TGTGCCAGCAGTTTAGATAATGTAGGGGAGCTGTTTTTT. As protein: CASSLDNVGELFF.

J is TRBJ2-1 and V is TRBV28, with a tentative D call TRBD2 (6 bases). The CDR3 has 13 amino acids. Trimming took off 7 bases at V and 7 bases at J, with 14 bases between the two ends. Germline loops: CDR1 MDHEN, CDR2 SYDVKM. The CDR3 region has the DNA TGTGCCAGCACCCTCCCCGGGGGTAATGAGCAGTTCTTC. It specifies CASTLPGGNEQFF.

The chain has TRBV25-1 and TRBJ2-3, with D possibly matching TRBD1 (6 bases). Per germline, CDR1 MGHDK and CDR2 SYGVNS. Trimming shortened V by 4 bases and J by 4 bases, and 12 bases separated the two germline ends. The CDR3 totals 14 residues. The CDR3 DNA is TGTGCCAGCAGTGGTCAGGGGATCGCAGATACGCAGTATTTT. It yields the protein CASSGQGIADTQYF.

This clonotype was counted a few times. The rearrangement joins TRBV15 to TRBJ2-3; 8 positions match TRBD2. The CDR3 is 19 residues long. The ends lost 0 bases at V and 1 base at J; junction bases unmatched: 12. Germline CDR1 and CDR2: LNHNV and YYDKDF (reference sequence). CDR3 sequence: CATSRDREGAGMRTDTQYF. The CDR3 DNA reads TGTGCCACCAGCAGAGATCGGGAGGGCGCGGGGATGCGCACAGATACGCAGTATTTT.

The chain combines TRBV12-3 or TRBV12-4 with TRBJ1-2; TRBD1 is a possible D gene (5 bases). The CDR3 is 14 amino acids. The germline V and J ends were trimmed by 6 bases and 1 base, with 12 bases remaining between them. This chain's CDR3 is CASRPSGGNYGYTF. The DNA for the CDR3 is TGTGCCAGCAGGCCCAGCGGGGGTAACTATGGCTACACCTTC.

V is TRBV7-2 and J is TRBJ1-6; 7 bases match TRBD1. Trimming cost V 4 bases and J 14 bases; bases outside gene matches: 8. Germline values: CDR1 SGHTA, CDR2 FQGNSA. This CDR3 is built from 13 residues. CDR3 in DNA: TGTGCCAGCAGCTACGACAGGGCTGGCGCCCTCCACTTT. Its protein product is CASSYDRAGALHF.

The CDR3 coding sequence is TGTGCCAGCAGCCCGGACCTCTACAATGAGCAGTTCTTC. It specifies CASSPDLYNEQFF. The gene calls are TRBV7-6 and TRBJ2-1, with unresolved D. V was clipped by 5 bases and J by 3 bases, with 8 bases between them. From germline, CDR1 is SGHVS and CDR2 FNYEAQ. The CDR3 length is 13 residues.

This chain connects TRBV12-3 or TRBV12-4 to TRBJ2-1; TRBD1 is a possible D gene (5 bases). V gave up 0 bases and J gave up 0 bases, with 15 bases separating them. This CDR3 spans 18 amino acids. The CDR3 is CASSLARVTFRSYNEQFF. As DNA, the CDR3 is TGTGCCAGCAGTTTAGCCAGGGTAACCTTTCGCTCCTACAATGAGCAGTTCTTC.

The chain uses TRBV6-5 and TRBJ2-7; no firm D call. The V gene's germline CDR1 is MNHEY and CDR2 SVGAGI. V was clipped by 0 bases and J by 0 bases, with 15 bases between them. The CDR3 runs to 17 residues. This chain's CDR3 is CASSYSIRGGSSYEQYF. The CDR3 nucleotides read TGTGCCAGCAGTTACTCGATCCGTGGCGGAAGCTCCTACGAGCAGTACTTC.

On this clonotype: Sequence at one end of the junction differs from germline and may be a read error. The chain has TRBV28 and TRBJ2-7; TRBD2 matches at 9 bases. Germline V gene lookup returns CDR1 MDHEN and CDR2 SYDVKM. The CDR3 is made up of 19 amino acids. The CDR3 spells CASSPNIWSGRSRSHEQYF. As DNA, the CDR3 is TGTGCCAGCAGCCCCAATATTTGGAGCGGGAGGTCTCGCTCCCACGAGCAGTACTTC.

The J gene is TRBJ2-1, the V gene TRBV6-1; 11 bases fit TRBD2. The V and J ends lost 5 bases and 7 bases, in that order; junction bases with no gene match: 4. CDR1 and CDR2 (germline): MNHNS, SASEGT. CDR3 length: 14 amino acids. CDR3 loop: CASSIAGGHNEQFF. CDR3 coding DNA: TGTGCCAGCAGTATAGCGGGGGGGCATAATGAGCAGTTCTTC.

This clonotype was found many times. The V call is TRBV6-5, the J call TRBJ1-2; 8 bases align to TRBD1. The CDR3 has 14 residues. Germline V gives CDR1 MNHEY, CDR2 SVGAGI. J lost 8 bases, V lost 2 bases, and 7 bases had no gene match. Written as DNA, the CDR3 is TGTGCCAGCAGTTACCGCCAGGGGGCAGGGGGCTACACCTTC. It is translated as CASSYRQGAGGYTF.

This clonotype was recorded a few times. The chain has TRBV5-1 and TRBJ2-7, with 8 bases identical to TRBD1. This CDR3 is built from 14 residues. Germline-derived CDR1 and CDR2 are SGHRS and YFSETQ. V shed 4 bases, J shed 5 bases, and the junction held 8 bases outside the gene matches. The CDR3 sequence is CASSRRTGSDEQYF. CDR3 nucleotide sequence: TGCGCCAGCAGCAGACGGACAGGGTCGGACGAGCAGTACTTC.

CDR3 bases: TGCAGTGCAAACAGGGGGATCAGGCAGACCCAGTACTTC. Amino acid sequence: CSANRGIRQTQYF. The chain joins TRBV20-1 to TRBJ2-5, with 8 bases aligning to TRBD1. The CDR3 has 13 amino acids. Germline lookup yields CDR1 DFQATT and CDR2 SNEGSKA (reference sequence). With 6 bases clipped from V and 6 bases from J, the junction kept 9 bases outside the gene matches.

This rearrangement joins TRBV19 to TRBJ2-3; D gene uncertain. The germline gives CDR1 LNHDA, CDR2 SQIVND (reference sequence). The CDR3 loop spans 15 amino acids. The ends were cut back, 3 bases at V and 4 bases at J, with 14 bases in the middle. CDR3 sequence: CASSISSSIADTQYF. The CDR3 DNA is TGTGCCAGTAGTATTTCTAGTTCGATCGCAGATACGCAGTATTTT.

This clonotype came up a few times. The DNA of the CDR3 is TGTGCCAGCAGCCAGCATGCGGGGTCCACAGATACGCAGTATTTT. This gives the protein CASSQHAGSTDTQYF. The chain links TRBV7-2 to TRBJ2-3, with a possible D match to TRBD2 (6 bases). Germline-derived CDR1 and CDR2 are SGHTA and FQGNSA. The CDR3 is 15 residues long. Trimming pared 5 bases from V and 2 bases from J, leaving 14 bases between.

Many counts were recorded for this clonotype. The J gene is TRBJ2-5, the V gene TRBV10-3, with unresolved D. The V gene lost 3 bases and the J gene lost 4 bases, with 3 bases spanning the gap. The CDR3 consists of 11 residues. CDR1 is ENHRY and CDR2 is SYGVKD in the germline V gene. As DNA, the CDR3 is TGTGCCATCAGTGATTTAGAGACCCAGTACTTC. Translation: CAISDLETQYF.

This chain connects TRBV10-3 to TRBJ2-3; TRBD2 matches at 10 bases. The junction had 14 bases not matched to a gene; V was cut back by 4 bases and J by 10 bases. This CDR3 region has 16 residues. The germline V gene has CDR1 ENHRY and CDR2 SYGVKD. CDR3 residues: CAISGSGRAEGGPQYF. In nucleotides, the CDR3 is TGTGCCATCAGTGGGAGCGGGAGGGCCGAAGGGGGGCCGCAGTATTTT.

A few counts support this clonotype. The V gene is TRBV6-1, the J gene TRBJ1-5; perhaps TRBD1 as D (5 bases). CDR1 and CDR2 from the germline V gene are MNHNS and SASEGT. V lost 6 bases to trimming and J lost 5 bases, with 11 bases between them. The CDR3 loop spans 13 amino acids. The CDR3 loop is CASRGLIYQPQHF. The DNA for the CDR3 is TGTGCCAGCAGGGGACTGATATATCAGCCCCAGCATTTT.

This clonotype was observed a few times. This sequence joins TRBV6-2 or TRBV6-3 and TRBJ2-7, with 9 bases that match TRBD1. The CDR3 runs 16 residues. J gave up 0 bases and V 2 bases, and 5 bases lay outside the gene matches. Germline CDR1 is MNHEY and CDR2 is SVGEGT. CDR3 DNA: TGTGCCAGCAGTTACCCCACAGGGGGCCTCTCCTACGAGCAGTACTTC. It specifies CASSYPTGGLSYEQYF.

This clonotype has a handful of counts. The chain recombines TRBV7-2 with TRBJ2-5, with 9 bases identical to TRBD2. Germline assignment: CDR1 SGHTA and CDR2 FQGNSA. The CDR3 is made up of 15 amino acids. J gave up 2 bases and V 4 bases, and 5 bases lay outside the gene matches. In nucleotides, the CDR3 is TGTGCCAGCAGCTCCGTCACTAGCGGGCAAGAGACCCAGTACTTC. This gives the protein CASSSVTSGQETQYF.

This clonotype was seen more than once but under ten times. V gene TRBV7-9 combines with J gene TRBJ2-3; 9 nucleotides line up with TRBD1. Trimming took 4 bases from V and 6 from J; bases not matched to a gene: 8. CDR1 is SEHNR and CDR2 is FQNEAQ in the germline V gene (reference sequence). This CDR3 comprises 15 residues. The DNA for the CDR3 is TGTGCCAGCAGCTCCAACAGGGGGCGCTTGGATACGCAGTATTTT. It yields the protein CASSSNRGRLDTQYF.

This clonotype was seen ten or more times. The CDR3 loop reads CASTGNSYNEQFF. CDR3 bases: TGTGCCAGCACAGGGAACAGCTACAATGAGCAGTTCTTC. V and J are TRBV7-9 and TRBJ2-1; tentative D call: TRBD1 (5 bases). V was cut by 7 bases and J by 3 bases, with 10 bases left in between. The CDR3 has 13 amino acids. Germline V CDR1 and CDR2: SEHNR, FQNEAQ (reference sequence). The whole variable domain, filled in from reference TRBV7-9 and TRBJ2-1, reads DTGVSQNPRHKITKRGQNVTFRCDPISEHNRLYWYRQTLGQGPEFLTYFQNEAQLEKSRLLSDRFSAERPKGSFSTLEIQRTEQGDSAMYLCASTGNSYNEQFFGPGTRLTVL.

The chain combines TRBV29-1 with TRBJ1-2; tentative D call: TRBD1 (5 bases). The CDR3 totals 16 residues. Germline V gives CDR1 SQVTM, CDR2 ANQGSEA. V was clipped by 2 bases and J by 2 bases, with 18 bases between them. The CDR3 loop reads CSVETQGRRGNYGYTF. In DNA form, the CDR3 reads TGCAGCGTTGAAACGCAGGGAAGGAGGGGAAACTATGGCTACACCTTC.